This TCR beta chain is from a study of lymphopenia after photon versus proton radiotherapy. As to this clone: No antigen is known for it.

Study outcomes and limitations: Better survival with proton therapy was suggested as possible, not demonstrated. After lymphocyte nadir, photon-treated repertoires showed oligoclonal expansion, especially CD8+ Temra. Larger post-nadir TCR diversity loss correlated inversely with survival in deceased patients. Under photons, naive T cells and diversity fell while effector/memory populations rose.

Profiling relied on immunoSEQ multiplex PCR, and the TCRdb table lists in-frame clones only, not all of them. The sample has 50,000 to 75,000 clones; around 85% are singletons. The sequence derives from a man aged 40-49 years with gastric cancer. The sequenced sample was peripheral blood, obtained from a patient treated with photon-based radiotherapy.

Written as DNA, the CDR3 is TGTGCCAGCAGCCAGACAGAAGGGTTCCGTGAGCAGTTCTTC. It is translated as CASSQTEGFREQFF. This chain links TRBV6-5 with TRBJ2-1; tentative D call: TRBD1 (5 bases). The germline V gene has CDR1 MNHEY and CDR2 SVGAGI. The ends were cut back, 6 bases at V and 9 bases at J, with 18 bases in the middle. The CDR3 covers 14 residues.